Below, 20 T cell receptor beta chains from the same sample are listed, as sequenced in a study of shared clonotypes between healthy human individuals. The data were produced by immunoSEQ multiplex PCR, yet TCRdb's version contains in-frame clones alone and is incomplete. The repertoire has about 680,000 clones, around 78% of them found once; the top ten carry around 2%. The sequenced material came from memory CD4+ T cells sorted from blood. Indicated subset: CD45RA-negative fraction. These receptors all come from a woman in her thirties in good health.

This clone was found a few times. The V and J genes are TRBV7-2 and TRBJ2-4; possible D gene TRBD2, 6 bases. Per germline, CDR1 SGHTA and CDR2 FQGNSA. This CDR3 region has 17 residues. V lost 5 bases and J lost 0, with 17 bases in between. CDR3: CASSDRAGALAKNIQYF. CDR3 coding DNA: TGTGCCAGCAGCGATCGAGCGGGTGCGCTAGCCAAAAACATTCAGTACTTC.

This sequence joins TRBV30 and TRBJ2-7; perhaps TRBD2 as D (5 bases). This CDR3 has 12 amino acids. V shed 3 bases and J shed 12 bases, with 18 bases lying between them. CDR1 and CDR2 (germline): GTSNPN, SVGIG (reference sequence). The CDR3 coding sequence is TGTGCCTGGAGGGGCGGAGGTATTGTGCGGTACTTC. This encodes CAWRGGGIVRYF.

On this clone itself: This sample also contains other DNA sequences that code for the same CDR3. The J gene is TRBJ2-2, the V gene TRBV18, with unresolved D. Germline-derived CDR1 and CDR2 are KGHSH and LQKENI. Trimming pared 3 bases from V and 3 bases from J, leaving 2 bases between. This CDR3 has 12 residues. The CDR3 spells CASSPYTGELFF. DNA for the CDR3: TGTGCCAGCTCACCCTACACCGGGGAGCTGTTTTTT. The whole variable domain, filled in from reference TRBV18 and TRBJ2-2, reads NAGVMQNPRHLVRRRGQEARLRCSPMKGHSHVYWYRQLPEEGLKFMVYLQKENIIDESGMPKERFSAEFPKEGPSILRIQQVVRGDSAAYFCASSPYTGELFFGEGSRLTVL.

The V and J genes are TRBV19 and TRBJ1-1; D gene unclear. This CDR3 has 15 residues. Germline CDR1 is LNHDA and CDR2 is SQIVND (reference sequence). Trimming removed 5 bases from V and 1 base from J, with 14 bases in between. As DNA, the CDR3 is TGTGCCAGTAGTTCCGAGAGGACGGGGAACACTGAAGCTTTCTTT. Translation: CASSSERTGNTEAFF.

The chain is built from TRBV28 and TRBJ2-7, with D perhaps matching TRBD2 (6 bases). The V and J ends lost 4 bases and 2 bases respectively, with 12 bases between them. CDR3 length equals 14 residues. CDR1 and CDR2 from the germline V gene are MDHEN and SYDVKM. DNA for the CDR3: TGTGCCAGCAGTTCGGGTGGAGGGACCTACGAGCAGTACTTC. As protein: CASSSGGGTYEQYF.

In the case of this clone: Within the sample, other DNA sequences also encode this same CDR3. The rearrangement links TRBV2 to TRBJ1-1; TRBD1 aligns across 7 bases. This CDR3 is 14 amino acids long. The V segment lost 6 bases and the J segment 0 bases; nucleotides outside the gene matches: 4. Germline V gene lookup returns CDR1 SNHLY and CDR2 FYNNEI. CDR3 amino acids: CASRVQGMNTEAFF. CDR3 sequence (DNA): TGTGCCAGCAGAGTACAGGGGATGAACACTGAAGCTTTCTTT.

V gene TRBV6-5 combines with J gene TRBJ2-4; 8 bases fit TRBD1. CDR1 MNHEY and CDR2 SVGAGI come from the germline V gene. The CDR3 runs 15 residues. V lost 5 bases to trimming and J lost 2 bases; unmatched junction nucleotides: 5. The CDR3 DNA reads as TGTGCCAGCAGTCAACGGGACAGGCCCAAAAACATTCAGTACTTC. It is translated as CASSQRDRPKNIQYF.

The rearrangement uses TRBV6-5 and TRBJ1-1; D uncertain. The germline gives CDR1 MNHEY, CDR2 SVGAGI. V was pared by 2 bases and J by 11 bases, with 12 bases between. The length of the CDR3 is 12 residues. CDR3 loop: CASSYLTGGAFF. CDR3 nucleotides: TGTGCCAGCAGTTACCTCACGGGAGGGGCTTTCTTT.

There are many counts of this clone. The gene calls are TRBV28 and TRBJ2-2, with D unresolved. The ends were cut back, 6 bases at V and 3 bases at J, with 11 bases in the middle. The CDR3 extends over 14 amino acids. Germline CDR1 reads MDHEN; CDR2 reads SYDVKM. Here the CDR3 reads CASSPTGYTGELFF. For the CDR3, the DNA is TGTGCCAGCAGCCCCACCGGCTACACCGGGGAGCTGTTTTTT.

This clone was detected only once. CDR3 in amino acids: CASSFDGNYGYTF. The DNA of the CDR3 is TGTGCCAGCAGCTTTGACGGAAACTATGGCTACACCTTC. This rearrangement joins TRBV5-4 to TRBJ1-2; no firm D call. Trimming pared 2 bases from V and 2 bases from J, leaving 7 bases between. The V gene's germline CDR1 is SGHNT and CDR2 YYREEE (reference sequence). The CDR3 has 13 amino acids.

The rearrangement links TRBV4-2 to TRBJ2-1; 11 nucleotides match TRBD2. Trimming removed 5 bases from V and 8 bases from J; junction bases left unmatched: 14. The germline V gene encodes CDR1 LGHNA and CDR2 YNFKEQ. The length of the CDR3 is 17 residues. CDR3 loop: CASSSTPTSGRGDEQFF. CDR3 coding DNA: TGTGCCAGCAGCTCAACCCCCACTAGCGGGAGAGGCGATGAGCAGTTCTTC.

This clone was recorded only once. This chain uses TRBV6-6 with TRBJ2-2, with 8 bases aligning to TRBD2. This CDR3 has 16 residues. The germline gives CDR1 MNHNY, CDR2 SVGAGI (reference sequence). V lost 6 bases, J lost 4 bases, and 10 bases stayed unmatched. The CDR3 DNA reads as TGTGCCAGCAGACAACCGGGACTAGGCACCACCGGGGAGCTGTTTTTT. This translates into CASRQPGLGTTGELFF.

CDR3 region: CATSRAGQGWEKLFF. CDR3 in DNA: TGTGCCACCAGCAGAGCCGGACAGGGGTGGGAAAAACTGTTTTTT. The chain couples TRBV15 to TRBJ1-4; the match to TRBD1 covers 9 bases. The length of the CDR3 is 15 residues. Germline V lookup: CDR1 LNHNV, CDR2 YYDKDF (reference sequence). The J segment lost 8 bases and the V segment lost 1 base, leaving 5 bases of the junction unmatched.

This chain links TRBV28 with TRBJ2-3; 14 positions match TRBD2. Germline-derived CDR1 and CDR2 are MDHEN and SYDVKM. This CDR3 comprises 19 residues. CDR3: CGVFGTSGSHYTLTDTQYF. CDR3 nucleotide sequence: TGTGGCGTGTTCGGGACTAGCGGGAGTCATTACACTCTCACAGATACGCAGTATTTT.

The chain employs TRBV5-6 and TRBJ2-3; D is uncertain. Trimming took off 4 bases at V and 6 bases at J, with 9 bases between the two ends. CDR1 and CDR2 from the germline V gene are SGHDT and YYEEEE. The CDR3 extends over 12 amino acids. The CDR3 DNA is TGTGCCAGCAGCCCCAATTGGGATACGCAGTATTTT. It specifies CASSPNWDTQYF.

This chain connects TRBV7-8 to TRBJ2-7, with D maybe TRBD2 (5 bases). This CDR3 has 15 residues. V gave up 8 bases and J gave up 3 bases, with 20 bases separating them. Germline CDR1 is SGHVS and CDR2 is FQNEAQ. In nucleotides, the CDR3 is TGTGCCAGCCTTCCCGGAGGAGCAAACTACTACGAGCAGTACTTC. This translates into CASLPGGANYYEQYF.

J is TRBJ1-2 and V is TRBV11-1; TRBD1 matches at 7 bases. Germline trimming cut 6 bases from V and 8 bases from J; bases unmatched to any gene: 12. This CDR3 has 14 amino acids. CDR1 is SGHAT and CDR2 is FQDESV in the germline V gene (reference sequence). CDR3 DNA sequence: TGTGCCAGCAGACCGGGACAGCGCTTATTCGGCTACACCTTC. It is translated as CASRPGQRLFGYTF.

V gene TRBV11-2 combines with J gene TRBJ1-1; a weak D match, TRBD1 (5 bases). The V end lost 0 bases, the J end lost 5 bases, and 19 bases lay between the germline ends. Germline V gives CDR1 SGHAT, CDR2 FQNNGV. CDR3 length: 17 residues. In DNA, the CDR3 is TGTGCCAGCAGCTTAGACTCTTTTTTAGGGGCTGGGACTGAAGCTTTCTTT. It codes for CASSLDSFLGAGTEAFF.

The rearrangement links TRBV7-9 to TRBJ2-5, with unresolved D. This CDR3 comprises 14 residues. Trimming removed 1 base at V and 2 bases at J, with 8 bases between. Germline V gene sequence: CDR1 SEHNR, CDR2 FQNEAQ (reference sequence). This CDR3 is CASSLESIQETQYF. As DNA, the CDR3 is TGTGCCAGCAGCTTAGAAAGTATTCAAGAGACCCAGTACTTC.

V and J are TRBV29-1 and TRBJ1-1; a possible D gene is TRBD1 (5 bases). The CDR3 is 12 amino acids. The V gene lost 4 bases and the J gene lost 5 bases, with 11 bases spanning the gap. From germline, CDR1 is SQVTM and CDR2 ANQGSEA. The CDR3 sequence: CSVGSRATEAFF. The CDR3 nucleotides are TGCAGCGTTGGGAGCAGGGCGACTGAAGCTTTCTTT.